The 16 T cell receptor beta chains given below trace back to one sample, sequenced in a study of blood T cell repertoires in COVID-19. Libraries were prepared by immunoSEQ multiplex PCR; TCRdb keeps only in-frame clonotypes and omits some of them. The sample has 110,000 to 150,000 clones, 79% seen once. The sequenced material came from peripheral blood. Every receptor here comes from a man in his 60s with acute or convalescent COVID-19.

The chain joins TRBV27 to TRBJ1-1; D may be TRBD1 (6 bases). The CDR3 runs 10 residues. In germline, CDR1 is MNHEY, CDR2 SMNVEV (reference sequence). V lost 10 bases, J lost 5 bases, and 8 bases lay in between. The DNA of the CDR3 is TGTGCCACCCAGGGGACTGAAGCTTTCTTT. Translation gives CATQGTEAFF.

The CDR3 protein is CASSLVFKETQYF. CDR3 in DNA: TGTGCCAGCAGCTTAGTTTTCAAAGAGACCCAGTACTTC. This chain connects TRBV7-2 to TRBJ2-5; the D is unclear. Germline CDR1 reads SGHTA; CDR2 reads FQGNSA. This CDR3 is built from 13 residues. V was trimmed by 1 base and J by 3 bases, leaving 6 bases between them.

J is TRBJ2-7 and V is TRBV15; 7 bases agree with TRBD1. In germline, CDR1 is LNHNV, CDR2 YYDKDF (reference sequence). V trimming: 1 base; J trimming: 3 bases; junction bases outside the gene matches: 12. The CDR3 totals 17 residues. CDR3 sequence: CATSRGISTGDYYEQYF. The CDR3 DNA reads TGTGCCACCAGCAGAGGAATAAGTACAGGGGATTACTACGAGCAGTACTTC.

The V call is TRBV28, the J call TRBJ1-2, with 8 nucleotides matching TRBD1. The CDR3 contains 14 residues. Germline CDR1 and CDR2: MDHEN and SYDVKM. V was clipped by 5 bases and J by 3 bases; unmatched bases: 5. The CDR3 region has the DNA TGTGCCAGCAGTCTACAGGGGGTGGACTATGGCTACACCTTC. The encoded protein is CASSLQGVDYGYTF.

This sequence joins TRBV14 and TRBJ2-7, with a tentative D call TRBD1 (6 bases). Germline V lookup: CDR1 SGHDN, CDR2 FVKESK. V lost 2 bases, J lost 2 bases, and 13 bases lay in between. The CDR3 length is 15 residues. This CDR3 reads CASSQMTGRPYEQYF. For the CDR3, the DNA is TGTGCCAGCAGCCAAATGACAGGAAGACCCTACGAGCAGTACTTC.

The V call is TRBV10-3, the J call TRBJ2-3; 10 positions match TRBD2. J lost 1 base, V lost 5 bases, and 3 bases had no gene match. The CDR3 length is 15 residues. Germline V lookup: CDR1 ENHRY, CDR2 SYGVKD. The CDR3, as DNA: TGTGCCATCAGTCCACTAGCGGGGCGCACAGATACGCAGTATTTT. This codes for CAISPLAGRTDTQYF.

This clone was seen a few times. The CDR3, as DNA: TGTGCCAGCAGGGTACTGAAGCAAGGCTACACCTTC. As protein: CASRVLKQGYTF. The chain is built from TRBV2 and TRBJ1-2; the D is unclear. The CDR3 spans 12 residues. Germline V gene sequence: CDR1 SNHLY, CDR2 FYNNEI. Trimming removed 6 bases at V and 8 bases at J, with 13 bases between.

The chain couples TRBV4-2 to TRBJ1-1; D ambiguous. Trimming removed 0 bases at V and 5 bases at J, with 16 bases between. The CDR3 runs 16 residues. In germline, CDR1 is LGHNA, CDR2 YNFKEQ. The CDR3: CASSQDAFESLTEAFF. The CDR3 DNA follows: TGTGCCAGCAGCCAAGATGCATTTGAGAGCCTAACTGAAGCTTTCTTT.

The chain is built from TRBV15 and TRBJ2-7, with TRBD1 as a possible D gene (7 bases). The germline V gene has CDR1 LNHNV and CDR2 YYDKDF (reference sequence). This CDR3 has 15 residues. The ends were cut back, 0 bases at V and 5 bases at J, with 14 bases in the middle. CDR3 nucleotides: TGTGCCACCAGCAGAGATTGGACAGGCGGGGACGAGCAGTACTTC. Protein product: CATSRDWTGGDEQYF. The full variable domain, in which reference TRBV15 and TRBJ2-7 provide the parts outside the CDR3, is DAMVIQNPRYQVTQFGKPVTLSCSQTLNHNVMYWYQQKSSQAPKLLFHYYDKDFNNEADTPDNFQSRRPNTSFCFLDIRSPGLGDTAMYLCATSRDWTGGDEQYFGPGTRLTVT.

The chain joins TRBV2 to TRBJ1-1, with a weak D call TRBD1 (6 bases). The CDR3 extends over 12 amino acids. V lost 8 bases, J lost 7 bases, and 14 bases lay in between. The germline CDR1 and CDR2 sequences are SNHLY and FYNNEI. DNA for the CDR3: TGTGCCAGCCGGGAGGACAGTCTTGAAGCTTTCTTT. The encoded protein is CASREDSLEAFF.

The chain is built from TRBV7-2 and TRBJ2-1, with D maybe TRBD2 (6 bases). CDR1 and CDR2 from the germline V gene are SGHTA and FQGNSA. Trimming took 1 base from V and 2 from J, leaving 12 bases between them. CDR3 length: 16 residues. CDR3 DNA sequence: TGTGCCAGCAGCTTAGTAGGAGGGAGGACCTACAATGAGCAGTTCTTC. It encodes CASSLVGGRTYNEQFF. Drawing the rest from reference TRBV7-2 and TRBJ2-1, the complete variable domain is GAGVSQSPSNKVTEKGKDVELRCDPISGHTALYWYRQSLGQGLEFLIYFQGNSAPDKSGLPSDRFSAERTGGSVSTLTIQRTQQEDSAVYLCASSLVGGRTYNEQFFGPGTRLTVL.

V gene TRBV3-1 (or the pseudogene TRBV3-2) combines with J gene TRBJ1-2; TRBD1 might be the D (5 bases). The V gene lost 1 base and the J gene lost 1 base, with 16 bases spanning the gap. CDR3 length: 17 residues. Germline CDR1 and CDR2: LGHDT and YNNKEL (reference sequence). The CDR3 here is CASSQVGGAGLNYGYTF. The CDR3 region has the DNA TGTGCCAGCAGCCAAGTCGGGGGAGCGGGCCTTAACTATGGCTACACCTTC.

This clone was seen only a few times. The gene calls are TRBV20-1 and TRBJ1-2; no clear D. The CDR3 contains 13 residues. With 3 bases removed from V and 8 bases from J, the gap between germline ends came to 16 bases. Germline CDR1 and CDR2: DFQATT and SNEGSKA (reference sequence). The CDR3 DNA sequence: TGCAGTGCTAGTGTCTTGGTCGGTGAAGGCTACACCTTC. This translates into CSASVLVGEGYTF.

This clone was counted only a few times. CDR3 in DNA: TGTGCCAGCAGTCACACGAGGGGGGGAGGAGGTAGTCAGCCCCAGCATTTT. This encodes CASSHTRGGGGSQPQHF. The chain combines TRBV6-6 with TRBJ1-5; D may be TRBD1 (6 bases). CDR3 size: 17 residues. Germline CDR1 and CDR2: MNHNY and SVGAGI (reference sequence). V was clipped by 5 bases and J by 6 bases, with 23 bases between them.

The V and J genes are TRBV7-9 and TRBJ1-2; D is possibly TRBD1 (5 bases). Trimming left V 3 bases short and J 7 bases short, with 9 bases between. Germline values: CDR1 SEHNR, CDR2 FQNEAQ (reference sequence). The CDR3 consists of 12 residues. CDR3 region: CASSFKGLGYTF. DNA for the CDR3: TGTGCCAGCAGCTTCAAGGGGCTTGGCTACACCTTC.

In the case of this clone: Within the sample, other DNA sequences also encode this same CDR3. V usage is TRBV7-2 and J usage is TRBJ1-2; maybe TRBD1 (6 bases). In germline, CDR1 is SGHTA, CDR2 FQGNSA. This CDR3 has 14 amino acids. With 5 bases removed from V and 2 bases from J, the gap between germline ends came to 12 bases. The chain's CDR3 is CASSLDRGNYGYTF. The CDR3 DNA is TGTGCCAGCAGCCTAGATAGGGGGAACTATGGCTACACCTTC.